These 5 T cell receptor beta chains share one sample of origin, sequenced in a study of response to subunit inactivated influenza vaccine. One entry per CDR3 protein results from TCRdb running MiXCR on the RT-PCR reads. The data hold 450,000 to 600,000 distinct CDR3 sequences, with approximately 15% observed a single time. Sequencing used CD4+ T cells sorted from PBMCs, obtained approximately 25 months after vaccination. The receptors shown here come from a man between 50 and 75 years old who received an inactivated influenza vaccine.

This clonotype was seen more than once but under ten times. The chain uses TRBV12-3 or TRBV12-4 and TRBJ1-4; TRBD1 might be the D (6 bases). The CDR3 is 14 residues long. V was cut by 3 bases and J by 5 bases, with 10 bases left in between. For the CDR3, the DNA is TGTGCCAGCAGTTTCCCAGGACAGAATGAAAAACTGTTTTTT. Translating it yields CASSFPGQNEKLFF.

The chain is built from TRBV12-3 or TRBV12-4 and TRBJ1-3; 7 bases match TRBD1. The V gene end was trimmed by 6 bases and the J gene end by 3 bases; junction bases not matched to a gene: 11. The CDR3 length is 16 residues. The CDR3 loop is CASSSGTDYFGNTIYF. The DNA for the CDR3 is TGTGCCAGCAGCTCCGGGACAGATTATTTTGGAAACACCATATATTTT.

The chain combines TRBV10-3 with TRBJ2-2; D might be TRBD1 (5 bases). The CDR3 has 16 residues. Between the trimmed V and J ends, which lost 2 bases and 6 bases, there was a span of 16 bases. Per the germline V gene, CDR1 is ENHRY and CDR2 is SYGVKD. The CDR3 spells CAISEAGIQFSGELFF. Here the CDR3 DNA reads TGTGCCATCAGTGAGGCAGGGATCCAGTTTTCCGGGGAGCTGTTTTTT.

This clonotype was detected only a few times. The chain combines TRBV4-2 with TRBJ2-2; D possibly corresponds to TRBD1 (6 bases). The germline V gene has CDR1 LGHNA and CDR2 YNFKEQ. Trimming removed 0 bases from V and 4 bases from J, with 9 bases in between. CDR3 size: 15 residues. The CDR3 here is CASSQDRGFTGELFF. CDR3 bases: TGTGCCAGCAGCCAAGACAGGGGATTCACCGGGGAGCTGTTTTTT.

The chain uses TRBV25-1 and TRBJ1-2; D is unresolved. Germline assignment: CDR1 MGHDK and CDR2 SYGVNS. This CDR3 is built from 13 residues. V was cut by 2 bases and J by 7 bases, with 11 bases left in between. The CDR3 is CASSEIVPSGYTF. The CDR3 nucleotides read TGTGCCAGCAGTGAAATAGTCCCCTCTGGCTACACCTTC.